These T cell receptor beta chains were read from a single sample in a study of blood T cell repertoires in COVID-19. Measured with immunoSEQ multiplex PCR; TCRdb has only the in-frame clones, and not every one. The sample lists around 300,000 clones, approximately 83% occurring once. The source material was peripheral blood. The receptors here all came from a woman in her sixties or seventies with acute or convalescent COVID-19. Each CDR3 is given with its conserved first and last residue. The size entry is marked missing in some rows and otherwise reads once, few, many or a size class.

J gene: TRBJ2-3; clone size: .; V gene: TRBV5-1; CDR3 protein: CASSRQGFTDTQYF
J gene: TRBJ1-2; clone size: .; V gene: TRBV6-5; CDR3 protein: CASSYSHQGKYYGYTF
J gene: TRBJ1-1; clone size: .; V gene: TRBV7-9; CDR3 protein: CASSLEPGDTEAFF
J gene: TRBJ1-1; clone size: .; V gene: TRBV3-1/TRBV3-2; CDR3 protein: CASSQDRGTGKDFF
J gene: TRBJ2-3; clone size: .; V gene: TRBV2; CDR3 protein: CASKRVGGGTDTQYF
J gene: TRBJ1-6; clone size: .; V gene: TRBV18; CDR3 protein: CASSRTQGERPLHF
J gene: TRBJ1-3; clone size: .; V gene: TRBV25-1; CDR3 protein: CASRVPGGNTIYF
J gene: TRBJ1-2; clone size: .; V gene: TRBV18; CDR3 protein: CASSRTQQGNYGYTF
J gene: TRBJ2-7; clone size: .; V gene: TRBV12-3/TRBV12-4; CDR3 protein: CASSFQGALEQYF
J gene: TRBJ1-3; clone size: .; V gene: TRBV6-5; CDR3 protein: CASGRLGVSGNTIYF
J gene: TRBJ2-1; clone size: .; V gene: TRBV4-1; CDR3 protein: CASSSPWGPRRHEQFF
J gene: TRBJ1-2; clone size: .; V gene: TRBV28; CDR3 protein: CASSLTRQAGYYGYTF
J gene: TRBJ1-2; clone size: .; V gene: TRBV2; CDR3 protein: CASRRGQGPNYGYTF
J gene: TRBJ1-2; clone size: few; V gene: TRBV4-1; CDR3 protein: CASSRTGDLLTNYGYTF
J gene: TRBJ1-2; clone size: .; V gene: TRBV11-1; CDR3 protein: CASSLWRTSPNGYTF
J gene: TRBJ1-1; clone size: few; V gene: TRBV12-3/TRBV12-4; CDR3 protein: CASVLGGNTEAFF
J gene: TRBJ1-3; clone size: .; V gene: TRBV5-1; CDR3 protein: CASSIEPGVAGNTIYF
J gene: TRBJ2-1; clone size: .; V gene: TRBV6-5; CDR3 protein: CASTRTSGSYNEQFF
J gene: TRBJ1-1; clone size: .; V gene: TRBV18; CDR3 protein: CASRRQENTEAFF
J gene: TRBJ1-1; clone size: .; V gene: TRBV7-6; CDR3 protein: CASSLGAFLNTEAFF
J gene: TRBJ2-2; clone size: .; V gene: TRBV19; CDR3 protein: CASSIAGTRNTGELFF
J gene: TRBJ1-2; clone size: once; V gene: TRBV2; CDR3 protein: CASSGQGANYGYTF
J gene: TRBJ1-1; clone size: .; V gene: TRBV30; CDR3 protein: CAWILQANTEAFF
J gene: TRBJ2-5; clone size: .; V gene: TRBV7-2; CDR3 protein: CASSLVGTSGETQYF
J gene: TRBJ1-1; clone size: .; V gene: TRBV24-1; CDR3 protein: CATSDAAGGTAEAFF
J gene: TRBJ1-3; clone size: .; V gene: TRBV27; CDR3 protein: CASTETGGNTIYF
J gene: TRBJ1-1; clone size: .; V gene: TRBV5-1; CDR3 protein: CASSFGGANTEAFF
J gene: TRBJ1-4; clone size: .; V gene: TRBV7-9; CDR3 protein: CASSLRTGGNEKLFF
J gene: TRBJ1-1; clone size: .; V gene: TRBV11-3; CDR3 protein: CASSSRQGEAFF
J gene: TRBJ2-7; clone size: few; V gene: TRBV27; CDR3 protein: CASRPGTGRSYEQYF
J gene: TRBJ1-5; clone size: .; V gene: TRBV18; CDR3 protein: CASSLGAQGSYSNQPQHF
J gene: TRBJ1-2; clone size: .; V gene: TRBV5-1; CDR3 protein: CASSLTQTVYGYTF
J gene: TRBJ1-5; clone size: .; V gene: TRBV24-1; CDR3 protein: CATSDHNLTGSSVNQPQHF
J gene: TRBJ2-5; clone size: once; V gene: TRBV7-7; CDR3 protein: CASSSTGGVGETQYF
J gene: TRBJ2-7; clone size: .; V gene: TRBV18; CDR3 protein: CASSPPGDSSYEQYF
J gene: TRBJ1-6; clone size: .; V gene: TRBV7-8; CDR3 protein: CASSFGRNSPLHF
J gene: TRBJ2-5; clone size: .; V gene: TRBV29-1; CDR3 protein: CSVETVRSSETQYF
J gene: TRBJ1-2; clone size: .; V gene: TRBV5-6; CDR3 protein: CASRRQGRDYTF
J gene: TRBJ1-2; clone size: once; V gene: TRBV19; CDR3 protein: CASSMDDRIGGYTF
J gene: TRBJ2-2; clone size: few; V gene: TRBV6-2/TRBV6-3; CDR3 protein: CASSYRTGTSFTGELFF